This entry concerns a single T cell receptor beta chain. The V gene lost 0 bases and the J gene lost 7 bases, with 10 bases spanning the gap. Germline values: CDR1 GTSNPN, CDR2 SVGIG (reference sequence). This CDR3 has 14 residues. Cohorts were determined from participant-reported clinical history. Cohort 3 donors counted as recovered after two negative PCRs, clearance, or resolved symptoms. The sample comes from a study of blood T cell repertoires in COVID-19. About the study: T cells, B-cell-depleted T cells, or PBMCs supplied cDNA or gDNA.

This table comes from immunoSEQ multiplex PCR, and its TCRdb copy is limited to in-frame clones, with some not included. The sample lists nearly 250,000 clones, 86% occurring once. Source material: PBMCs or T cells enriched from blood (not recorded which). This sequence was found in a woman aged 45-60 years who had recovered from COVID-19. V and J are TRBV30 and TRBJ1-6; D is unclear. CDR3 region: CAWSVWAANSPLHF. CDR3 nucleotides: TGTGCCTGGAGTGTTTGGGCAGCAAATTCACCCCTCCACTTT.